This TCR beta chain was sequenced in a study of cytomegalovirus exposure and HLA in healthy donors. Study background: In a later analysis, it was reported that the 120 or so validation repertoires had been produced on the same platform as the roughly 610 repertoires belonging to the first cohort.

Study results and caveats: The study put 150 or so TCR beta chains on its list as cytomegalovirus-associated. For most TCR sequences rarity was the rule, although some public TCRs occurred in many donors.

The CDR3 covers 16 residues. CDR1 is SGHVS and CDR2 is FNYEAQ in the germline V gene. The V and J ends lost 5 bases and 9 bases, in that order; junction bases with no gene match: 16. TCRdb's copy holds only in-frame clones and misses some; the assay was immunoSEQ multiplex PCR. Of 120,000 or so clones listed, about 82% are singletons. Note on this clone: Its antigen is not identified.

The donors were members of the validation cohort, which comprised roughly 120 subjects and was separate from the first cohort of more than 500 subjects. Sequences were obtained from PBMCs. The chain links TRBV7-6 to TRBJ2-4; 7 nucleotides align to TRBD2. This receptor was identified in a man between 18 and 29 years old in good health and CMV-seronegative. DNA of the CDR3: TGTGCCAGCAGCCAAGGACTAGATCAAGGACGTAGCATTCAGTACTTC. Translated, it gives CASSQGLDQGRSIQYF.